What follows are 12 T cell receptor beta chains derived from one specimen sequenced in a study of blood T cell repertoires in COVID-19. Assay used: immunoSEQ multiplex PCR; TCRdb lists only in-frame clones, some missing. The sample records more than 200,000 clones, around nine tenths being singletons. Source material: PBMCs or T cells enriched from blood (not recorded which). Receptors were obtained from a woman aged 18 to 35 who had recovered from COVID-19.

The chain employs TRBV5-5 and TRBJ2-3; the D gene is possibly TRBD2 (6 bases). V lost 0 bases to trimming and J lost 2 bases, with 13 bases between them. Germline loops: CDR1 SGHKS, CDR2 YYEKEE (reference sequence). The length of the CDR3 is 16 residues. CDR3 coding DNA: TGTGCCAGCAGCTTGGTATTGGGGGGATCCACAGATACGCAGTATTTT. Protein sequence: CASSLVLGGSTDTQYF.

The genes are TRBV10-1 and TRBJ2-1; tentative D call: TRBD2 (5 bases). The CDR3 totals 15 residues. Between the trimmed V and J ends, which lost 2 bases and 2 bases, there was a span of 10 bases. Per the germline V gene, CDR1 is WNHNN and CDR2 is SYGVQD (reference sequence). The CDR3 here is CASSEGSGTYNEQFF. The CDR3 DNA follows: TGCGCCAGCAGTGAGGGGAGTGGGACCTACAATGAGCAGTTCTTC.

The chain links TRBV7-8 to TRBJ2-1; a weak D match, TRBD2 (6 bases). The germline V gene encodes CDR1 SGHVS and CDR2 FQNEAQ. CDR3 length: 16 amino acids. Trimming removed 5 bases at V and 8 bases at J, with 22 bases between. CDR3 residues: CASSGTRLVASDEQFF. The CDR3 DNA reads TGTGCCAGCAGCGGAACGAGGTTGGTGGCTAGCGATGAGCAGTTCTTC. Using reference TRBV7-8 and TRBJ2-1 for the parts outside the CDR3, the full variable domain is GAGVSQSPRYKVAKRGQDVALRCDPISGHVSLFWYQQALGQGPEFLTYFQNEAQLDKSGLPSDRFFAERPEGSVSTLKIQRTQQEDSAVYLCASSGTRLVASDEQFFGPGTRLTVL.

DNA of the CDR3: TGTGCCAGCTCACCAGGGCTTTCAGGGATAAACACCGGGGAGCTGTTTTTT. It yields the protein CASSPGLSGINTGELFF. The V call is TRBV18, the J call TRBJ2-2, with D tentatively TRBD1 (5 bases). Deletions cut 2 bases from V and 2 bases from J, with 15 bases between. The CDR3 is 17 residues long. Germline CDR1 and CDR2: KGHSH and LQKENI.

The CDR3 loop reads CSASSGDGPYEQYF. The DNA for the CDR3 is TGCAGTGCTAGTTCGGGGGACGGCCCCTACGAGCAGTACTTC. The chain couples TRBV20-1 to TRBJ2-7, with a weak D call TRBD2 (6 bases). The V and J ends lost 3 bases and 2 bases respectively, with 14 bases between them. The CDR3 runs 14 residues. Germline V lookup: CDR1 DFQATT, CDR2 SNEGSKA (reference sequence).

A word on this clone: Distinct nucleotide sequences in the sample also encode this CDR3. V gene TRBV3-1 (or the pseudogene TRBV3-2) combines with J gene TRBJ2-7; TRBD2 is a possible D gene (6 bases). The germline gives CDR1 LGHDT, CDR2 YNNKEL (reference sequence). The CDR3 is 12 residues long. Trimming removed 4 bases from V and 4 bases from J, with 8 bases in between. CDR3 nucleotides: TGTGCCAGCAGCCCCGCGGGGTACGAGCAGTACTTC. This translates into CASSPAGYEQYF.

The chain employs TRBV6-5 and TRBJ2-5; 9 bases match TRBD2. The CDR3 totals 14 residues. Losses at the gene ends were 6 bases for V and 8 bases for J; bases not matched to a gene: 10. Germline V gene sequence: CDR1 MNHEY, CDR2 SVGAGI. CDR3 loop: CASRDMTSGITQYF. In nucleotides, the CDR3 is TGTGCCAGCAGGGACATGACTAGCGGTATAACCCAGTACTTC.

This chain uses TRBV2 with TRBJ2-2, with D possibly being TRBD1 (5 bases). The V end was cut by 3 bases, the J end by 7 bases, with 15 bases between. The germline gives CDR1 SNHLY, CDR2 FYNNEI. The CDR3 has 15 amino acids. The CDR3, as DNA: TGTGCCAGCAGTGAGGAGTTCGGCCAGGGCGGGGAGCTGTTTTTT. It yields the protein CASSEEFGQGGELFF.

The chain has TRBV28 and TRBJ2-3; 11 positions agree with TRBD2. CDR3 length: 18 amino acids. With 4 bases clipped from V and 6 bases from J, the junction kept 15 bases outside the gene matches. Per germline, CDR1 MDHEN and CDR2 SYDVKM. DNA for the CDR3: TGTGCCAGCAGTTACGTTTTGTCTCTAGCGGGAGGTACCGATACGCAGTATTTT. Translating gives CASSYVLSLAGGTDTQYF.

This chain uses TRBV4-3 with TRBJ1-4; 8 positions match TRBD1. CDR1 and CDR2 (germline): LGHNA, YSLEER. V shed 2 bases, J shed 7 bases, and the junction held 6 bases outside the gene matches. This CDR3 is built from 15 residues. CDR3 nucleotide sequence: TGCGCCAGCAGCCAAAACACAGGGGGTGGTGAAAAACTGTTTTTT. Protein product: CASSQNTGGGEKLFF.

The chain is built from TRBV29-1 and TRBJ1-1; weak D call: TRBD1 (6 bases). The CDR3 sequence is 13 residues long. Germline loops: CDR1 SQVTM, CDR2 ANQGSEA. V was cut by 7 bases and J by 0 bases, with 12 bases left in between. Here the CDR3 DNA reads TGCAGCGCCTCGGGACACCTGAACACTGAAGCTTTCTTT. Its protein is CSASGHLNTEAFF.

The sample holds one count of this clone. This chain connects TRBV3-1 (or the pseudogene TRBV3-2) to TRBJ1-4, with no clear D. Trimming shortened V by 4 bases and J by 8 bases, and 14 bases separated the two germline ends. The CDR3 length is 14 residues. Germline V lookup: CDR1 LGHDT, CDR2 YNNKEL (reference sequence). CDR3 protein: CASSPPVRGEKLFF. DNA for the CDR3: TGTGCCAGCAGCCCCCCTGTGAGAGGAGAAAAACTGTTTTTT.